This TCR beta chain comes out of a study of CD8 T cells in ankylosing spondylitis. TCRdb analysed the 5' RACE reads with MiXCR anew, one entry per CDR3 protein. Among tens of thousands of distinct CDR3 sequences listed, about 6% were seen once. Study-level findings and limits: Earlier reports found some motif variants in synovial fluid and blood in reactive arthritis.

About this clonotype: Its antigen is as yet unknown.

Germline CDR1 reads MDHEN; CDR2 reads SYDVKM. V was pared by 3 bases and J by 0 bases, with 10 bases between. The CDR3 runs to 15 residues. The specimen was synovial fluid, either unsorted or a sorted T cell fraction (not recorded which). V gene TRBV28 combines with J gene TRBJ2-3; D call uncertain. The TCR sequence derives from a male donor with ankylosing spondylitis. The CDR3: CASSLYTLSTDTQYF. Written as DNA, the CDR3 is TGTGCCAGCAGTTTGTATACACTTAGCACAGATACGCAGTATTTT. Together with reference TRBV28 and TRBJ2-3, the CDR3 gives the full variable domain: DVKVTQSSRYLVKRTGEKVFLECVQDMDHENMFWYRQDPGLGLRLIYFSYDVKMKEKGDIPEGYSVSREKKERFSLILESASTNQTSMYLCASSLYTLSTDTQYFGPGTRLTVL.